These T cell receptor beta chains were read from a single sample in a study of blood T cell repertoires in COVID-19. Only in-frame clones appear in the TCRdb table, and some are missing; sequencing was by immunoSEQ multiplex PCR. Among 250,000 to 300,000 clones listed, approximately 85% were seen once. Sequenced: PBMCs or T cells enriched from blood (not recorded which). The receptors here all came from a woman aged 50 to 60 who had been exposed to COVID-19. CDR3s include the opening cysteine and the closing phenylalanine or tryptophan. The D gene is left open where the match is weak. Not every row has a clone size; where given, it reads once, few, many or a size class.

.	TRBV7-2	TRBJ2-2	TRBD2	CASSDPGLAGGLGPGELFF	TGTGCCAGCAGCGATCCGGGACTAGCGGGGGGGCTGGGTCCCGGGGAGCTGTTTTTT
.	TRBV5-4	TRBJ2-1	TRBD2	CASSLRTSGGYEQFF	TGTGCCAGCAGCTTACGGACTAGCGGGGGCTATGAGCAGTTCTTC
.	TRBV7-2	TRBJ1-3	.	CASSLEQGYMNTIYF	TGTGCCAGCAGCTTAGAGCAGGGGTACATGAACACCATATATTTT
.	TRBV9	TRBJ1-1	.	CASSVGTGNTEAFF	TGTGCCAGCAGCGTAGGCACGGGGAACACTGAAGCTTTCTTT
few	TRBV29-1	TRBJ1-3	.	CSVGHSGNTIYF	TGCAGCGTTGGGCATAGCGGGAACACCATATATTTT
.	TRBV7-3	TRBJ1-1	TRBD1	CASSPGWGTGEAFF	TGTGCCAGCAGCCCGGGCTGGGGGACAGGAGAAGCTTTCTTT
.	TRBV5-6	TRBJ2-7	TRBD1	CASSLQGENEQYF	TGTGCCAGCAGCTTACAGGGGGAAAACGAGCAGTACTTC
.	TRBV11-2	TRBJ2-7	.	CASSLAVVPSYEQYF	TGTGCCAGCAGCTTAGCCGTAGTGCCCTCCTACGAGCAGTACTTC
few	TRBV2	TRBJ2-7	TRBD2	CASTQVGGGRSYEQYF	TGTGCCAGCACCCAAGTCGGCGGGGGGCGCTCCTACGAGCAGTACTTC
.	TRBV30	TRBJ1-1	.	CAGGDTEAFF	TGTGCCGGAGGAGACACTGAAGCTTTCTTT